The 31 T cell receptor beta chains in this list originate from one sample, sequenced in a study of shared clonotypes between healthy human individuals. Libraries were prepared by immunoSEQ multiplex PCR; TCRdb keeps only in-frame clonotypes and omits some of them. The data contain approximately 440,000 clones, roughly 80% of them seen just once; the ten biggest clones take up 12%. The sample was PBMCs. The receptor set was obtained from a woman aged 40 to 55 in good health. Some clones in this sample may be carry-over from other donors' samples.

This chain uses TRBV27 with TRBJ2-1; 9 bases agree with TRBD1. This CDR3 has 14 residues. Germline values: CDR1 MNHEY, CDR2 SMNVEV (reference sequence). V trimming: 3 bases; J trimming: 13 bases; junction bases outside the gene matches: 10. In DNA, the CDR3 is TGTGCCAGCAGTTTCCGAACAGGGGGCGACTCACAGTTCTTC. It specifies CASSFRTGGDSQFF.

On this clone itself: This may come from a read error, since a much larger clone is one base off. The chain combines TRBV6-4 with TRBJ1-3, with D hard to call. The CDR3 runs to 16 residues. V shed 4 bases and J shed 0 bases, with 13 bases lying between them. CDR1 is MRHNA, CDR2 SNTAGT, per germline. CDR3 DNA: TGTGCCAGCAGTGCGCTCCCGGACGGCTCTGGAAACACCATATATTTT. Protein: CASSALPDGSGNTIYF.

The CDR3 nucleotides are TGTGCCAGCAGTGAAGGTGACAGTCAAAAACTGTTTTTT. This translates into CASSEGDSQKLFF. The chain carries TRBV7-9 and TRBJ1-4; TRBD1 might be the D (5 bases). The germline CDR1 and CDR2 sequences are SEHNR and FQNEAQ (reference sequence). This CDR3 spans 13 amino acids. The V gene lost 6 bases and the J gene lost 9 bases, with 14 bases spanning the gap.

The V call is TRBV6-4, the J call TRBJ2-2; D is unclear. Germline loops: CDR1 MRHNA, CDR2 SNTAGT. The V and J ends lost 4 bases and 1 base respectively, with 4 bases between them. The length of the CDR3 is 13 residues. CDR3 in amino acids: CASSVGNTGELFF. The CDR3, as DNA: TGTGCCAGCAGTGTAGGGAACACCGGGGAGCTGTTTTTT.

As to this clone: A far larger clone is off by one base, so a read error is likely. This CDR3 is also generated by other DNA sequences in the sample. The J gene is TRBJ2-7, the V gene TRBV7-8; D remains unclear. The CDR3 length is 15 residues. Germline values: CDR1 SGHVS, CDR2 FQNEAQ. As DNA, the CDR3 is TGCGCCAGCAGTTTCCTCCGCTACTCACCCTACGAGCAGTACTTC. It translates to CASSFLRYSPYEQYF. Variable domain in full (rest from reference TRBV7-8 and TRBJ2-7): GAGVSQSPRYKVAKRGQDVALRCDPISGHVSLFWYQQALGQGPEFLTYFQNEAQLDKSGLPSDRFFAERPEGSVSTLKIQRTQQEDSAVYLCASSFLRYSPYEQYFGPGTRLTVT.

This clone was seen more than once but under ten times. The V call is TRBV5-6, the J call TRBJ2-7, with 8 nucleotides matching TRBD2. V trimming: 3 bases; J trimming: 6 bases; junction bases outside the gene matches: 8. The CDR3 is 14 amino acids. In germline, CDR1 is SGHDT, CDR2 YYEEEE. CDR3: CASSWIGTRGEQYF. The CDR3 DNA reads TGTGCCAGCAGCTGGATCGGGACTAGGGGCGAGCAGTACTTC.

V and J are TRBV11-3 and TRBJ2-1; 8 bases fit TRBD2. Germline V gene data show CDR1 as SGHNT and CDR2 as YENEEA. The CDR3 loop spans 17 amino acids. V was clipped by 4 bases and J by 0 bases; unmatched bases: 8. The CDR3 here is CASSSYSGASSYNEQFF. The CDR3 coding sequence is TGTGCCAGCAGCTCATATAGCGGGGCCAGCTCCTACAATGAGCAGTTCTTC.

The J gene is TRBJ2-5, the V gene TRBV2; TRBD1 matches 11 bases. The CDR3 is 15 amino acids. The V gene's germline CDR1 is SNHLY and CDR2 FYNNEI. V gave up 6 bases and J gave up 4 bases; unmatched junction bases: 7. CDR3 DNA sequence: TGTGCCAGCAGCACCGGGACAGGGGGGGGAGAGACCCAGTACTTC. Amino acid sequence: CASSTGTGGGETQYF.

The chain is built from TRBV7-6 and TRBJ2-7, with D possibly matching TRBD2 (6 bases). This CDR3 has 12 amino acids. Germline V CDR1 and CDR2: SGHVS, FNYEAQ. V lost 3 bases to trimming and J lost 4 bases, with 7 bases between them. CDR3 protein: CASSFAGYEQYF. The CDR3 region has the DNA TGTGCCAGCAGCTTTGCGGGGTACGAGCAGTACTTC.

The chain has TRBV7-9 and TRBJ1-1, with TRBD1 matching 7 bases. CDR1 is SEHNR and CDR2 is FQNEAQ in the germline V gene (reference sequence). The CDR3 spans 13 residues. J lost 6 bases, V lost 5 bases, and 6 bases had no gene match. This chain's CDR3 is CASSDQGGSEAFF. CDR3 sequence (DNA): TGTGCCAGCAGCGACCAGGGGGGCTCTGAAGCTTTCTTT.

The V gene is TRBV5-5, the J gene TRBJ2-5; 8 bases are shared with TRBD1. V shed 0 bases and J 4 bases; nucleotides not matched to a gene: 2. Germline V gene sequence: CDR1 SGHKS, CDR2 YYEKEE (reference sequence). CDR3 length: 14 residues. The CDR3 reads CASSLGTGIETQYF. In DNA, the CDR3 is TGTGCCAGCAGCTTGGGGACAGGGATAGAGACCCAGTACTTC.

The genes are TRBV27 and TRBJ1-2; TRBD1 agrees at 7 bases. Germline-derived CDR1 and CDR2 are MNHEY and SMNVEV (reference sequence). J lost 2 bases, V lost 6 bases, and 6 bases had no gene match. This CDR3 is 14 amino acids long. The CDR3 DNA is TGTGCCAGCAGAGGGGGACAGCTAAACTATGGCTACACCTTC. Translated, it gives CASRGGQLNYGYTF.

The rearrangement links TRBV7-9 to TRBJ1-2; 7 bases match TRBD1. Trimming cost V 5 bases and J 4 bases; bases outside gene matches: 10. CDR1 and CDR2 from the germline V gene are SEHNR and FQNEAQ (reference sequence). CDR3 size: 15 residues. The chain's CDR3 is CASSQDPDRLYGYTF. The CDR3 DNA reads as TGTGCCAGCAGCCAAGATCCGGACAGGCTCTATGGCTACACCTTC.

At least ten counts were recorded for this clone. This specimen includes other DNA sequences encoding the same CDR3. This rearrangement joins TRBV30 to TRBJ1-2; TRBD1 might be the D (6 bases). V lost 3 bases and J 5 bases, leaving 10 bases between the germline ends. CDR1 is GTSNPN, CDR2 SVGIG, per germline (reference sequence). This CDR3 spans 12 amino acids. The CDR3 coding sequence is TGTGCCTGGAGGAGGGGGTTATATGGCTACACCTTC. As protein: CAWRRGLYGYTF.

As to this clone: A much larger clone sits a single nucleotide away, making a read error possible. The V and J genes are TRBV4-1 and TRBJ2-2; 9 bases line up with TRBD2. Trimming removed 4 bases from V and 4 bases from J; junction bases left unmatched: 10. Germline CDR1 reads MGHRA; CDR2 reads YSYEKL. The CDR3 length is 17 residues. CDR3 residues: CASSRRRGGQGTGELFF. CDR3 sequence (DNA): TGCGCCAGCAGCCGAAGGCGGGGGGGCCAGGGCACCGGGGAGCTGTTTTTT.

The V gene is TRBV11-3, the J gene TRBJ2-2; no definite D call. CDR3 length: 12 amino acids. Germline V gene lookup returns CDR1 SGHNT and CDR2 YENEEA. Trimming removed 0 bases from V and 8 bases from J, with 4 bases in between. This CDR3 is CASSLDFGELFF. The CDR3 nucleotides are TGTGCCAGCAGCTTAGATTTTGGGGAGCTGTTTTTT. The full variable domain, with the rest looked up from reference TRBV11-3 and TRBJ2-2, is EAGVVQSPRYKIIEKKQPVAFWCNPISGHNTLYWYLQNLGQGPELLIRYENEEAVDDSQLPKDRFSAERLKGVDSTLKIQPAELGDSAVYLCASSLDFGELFFGEGSRLTVL.

This clone was observed once. This probably arose from a read error, given a far larger clone one base away. The CDR3 nucleotides are TGTGCCAGCAGCGAGGAGCGGGGCAGCCAACCCACTGAAGCTTTCTTT. This translates into CASSEERGSQPTEAFF. The genes are TRBV2 and TRBJ1-1, with D possibly being TRBD1 (5 bases). With 6 bases removed from V and 4 bases from J, the gap between germline ends came to 21 bases. The V gene's germline CDR1 is SNHLY and CDR2 FYNNEI. The CDR3 length is 16 residues.

With respect to this clone: The junction shows a germline mismatch at one end, possibly a read error. The chain couples TRBV6-4 to TRBJ2-7; 9 nucleotides line up with TRBD1. The CDR3 is 14 residues long. In germline, CDR1 is MRHNA, CDR2 SNTAGT. The CDR3 region is CAISRDREAYEQYF. CDR3 DNA: TGTGCCATCAGTCGGGACAGGGAAGCCTACGAGCAGTACTTC.

This clone was counted once. This chain joins TRBV5-1 and TRBJ2-1; D is tentatively TRBD1 or TRBD2 (7 bases each). The CDR3 runs to 16 residues. V dropped 1 base and J dropped 3 bases, with 14 bases sitting between them. The germline V gene has CDR1 SGHRS and CDR2 YFSETQ. The CDR3 region has the DNA TGCGCCAGCAGCTTGATCCCCAGGGGGGGCTACAATGAGCAGTTCTTC. Its translation: CASSLIPRGGYNEQFF. The variable domain in full, with the rest retrieved from reference TRBV5-1 and TRBJ2-1, is KAGVTQTPRYLIKTRGQQVTLSCSPISGHRSVSWYQQTPGQGLQFLFEYFSETQRNKGNFPGRFSGRQFSNSRSEMNVSTLELGDSALYLCASSLIPRGGYNEQFFGPGTRLTVL.

Details on this clone: A much bigger clone sits one base away, suggesting this may be a read error. The rearrangement links TRBV7-6 to TRBJ2-7; 7 bases fit TRBD2. Germline V gene data show CDR1 as SGHVS and CDR2 as FNYEAQ. The CDR3 length is 12 residues. The CDR3 protein is CASGDYYYKQYF. CDR3 DNA sequence: TGTGCCAGCGGGGACTACTACTACAAGCAGTACTTC.

This chain links TRBV13 with TRBJ2-3; a possible D gene is TRBD2 (6 bases). The CDR3 is made up of 15 amino acids. V gave up 3 bases and J gave up 0 bases, with 10 bases separating them. Germline V CDR1 and CDR2: PRHDT, FYEKMQ (reference sequence). The CDR3 DNA reads as TGTGCCAGCAGCTTCAGGACTATAAGCACAGATACGCAGTATTTT. Protein product: CASSFRTISTDTQYF.

This chain uses TRBV5-1 with TRBJ2-3; D is possibly TRBD1 or TRBD2 (5 bases each). The germline V gene encodes CDR1 SGHRS and CDR2 YFSETQ. The CDR3 sequence is 16 residues long. Trimming left V 0 bases short and J 0 bases short, with 11 bases between. CDR3 protein: CASSLGGSISTDTQYF. The CDR3 bases are TGCGCCAGCAGCTTGGGGGGGTCTATTAGCACAGATACGCAGTATTTT.

This clone showed up many times. The chain links TRBV7-9 to TRBJ1-1; TRBD1 agrees at 7 bases. The CDR3 runs 13 residues. CDR1 and CDR2 from the germline V gene are SEHNR and FQNEAQ (reference sequence). Germline trimming cut 7 bases from V and 3 bases from J; bases unmatched to any gene: 5. This CDR3 reads CASMTGTYTEAFF. The DNA for the CDR3 is TGTGCCAGCATGACAGGGACTTACACTGAAGCTTTCTTT.

The V and J genes are TRBV30 and TRBJ2-6; maybe TRBD2 (6 bases). The germline gives CDR1 GTSNPN, CDR2 SVGIG (reference sequence). Trimming pared 8 bases from V and 0 bases from J, leaving 14 bases between. The CDR3 contains 15 residues. Here the CDR3 reads CAAPGGSSGANVLTF. The CDR3 DNA reads TGTGCCGCCCCCGGGGGATCCTCTGGGGCCAACGTCCTGACTTTC.

The V and J genes are TRBV29-1 and TRBJ1-4, with D uncertain. CDR1 and CDR2 (germline): SQVTM, ANQGSEA. Trimming pared 5 bases from V and 8 bases from J, leaving 6 bases between. The CDR3 is made up of 10 amino acids. CDR3 amino acids: CSVLEEKLFF. CDR3 in DNA: TGCAGCGTTTTGGAAGAAAAACTGTTTTTT.

The chain's CDR3 is CASSLQNEIYEQYF. Written as DNA, the CDR3 is TGTGCCAGCAGCTTACAGAATGAGATCTACGAGCAGTACTTC. The chain couples TRBV7-9 to TRBJ2-7; no clear D. Germline V lookup: CDR1 SEHNR, CDR2 FQNEAQ (reference sequence). Trimming left V 2 bases short and J 3 bases short, with 11 bases between. The CDR3 totals 14 residues.

The chain couples TRBV9 to TRBJ1-3; D gene unclear. Germline assignment: CDR1 SGDLS and CDR2 YYNGEE. V was cut by 3 bases and J by 2 bases, with 15 bases left in between. This CDR3 is built from 16 residues. The CDR3 loop reads CASSAGRTEAGNTIYF. As DNA, the CDR3 is TGTGCCAGCAGCGCCGGCCGCACGGAGGCTGGAAACACCATATATTTT.

This clone was detected only once. Because the CDR3's place on the DNA is in doubt, the DNA is left out and the CDR3 is given as listed by TCRdb. V gene TRBV5-1 combines with J gene TRBJ1-3; TRBD1, the table's D call, lacks a check against the DNA. CDR1 is SGHRS and CDR2 is YFSETQ in the germline V gene. Including both end residues, the CDR3 is 15 amino acids long. CDR3 protein: CASSTSQGAGNTIYF.

The genes are TRBV18 and TRBJ2-7; 11 bases fit TRBD1. The CDR3 covers 15 residues. The J segment lost 1 base and the V segment lost 3 bases, leaving 2 bases of the junction unmatched. The germline V gene has CDR1 KGHSH and CDR2 LQKENI. The CDR3 nucleotides are TGTGCCAGCTCACCCCGGGACAGGGGGTCCTACGAGCAGTACTTC. Protein product: CASSPRDRGSYEQYF.

As regards this clone: This likely traces to a read error, being one base from a far larger clone. Within the sample, other DNA sequences also encode this same CDR3. The chain recombines TRBV28 with TRBJ2-3; no clear D. Per the germline V gene, CDR1 is MDHEN and CDR2 is SYDVKM. Trimming shortened V by 6 bases and J by 12 bases, and 13 bases separated the two germline ends. CDR3 length: 11 residues. In DNA form, the CDR3 reads TGTGCCAGCAGCGGGCAGCACTCCCAGTATTTT. Translated, it gives CASSGQHSQYF.

This clone appeared a single time. DNA for the CDR3: TGTGCCAGTAGTAAAAACAGGGTTGGTGAGGCTGAAGCTTTCTTT. Protein sequence: CASSKNRVGEAEAFF. The gene calls are TRBV19 and TRBJ1-1; TRBD1 might be the D (6 bases). With 4 bases removed from V and 6 bases from J, the gap between germline ends came to 18 bases. Germline V gene data show CDR1 as LNHDA and CDR2 as SQIVND (reference sequence). This CDR3 is 15 amino acids long.